This T cell receptor (beta chain) is from a study of T cells in Graves' hyperthyroidism and ophthalmopathy (dated by TCRdb to about 2019). The study in broad terms: Peripheral blood samples were taken at initial diagnosis, before any treatment was given. To identify distinguishing TCR V-J signatures, a discovery cohort of 100 patients was used, comprising under 45 with Graves' ophthalmopathy and some 60 with stable Graves' hyperthyroidism. Prospective prediction of ophthalmopathy was tested in an independent validation cohort of 18 to 20 hyperthyroidism patients and 17 patients who later progressed to ophthalmopathy. The 90 to 100 discovery patients were randomly divided into training and test sets at a 7:3 ratio. In addition, the study compared T-cell repertoires in thyroid tissue and in blood from about six Graves' hyperthyroidism patients. Once sampling was done, hyperthyroidism patients were given methimazole at a starting dose of 30 mg daily, whereas ophthalmopathy patients were given high-dose intravenous methylprednisolone. TCR Vbeta CDR3 sequencing of 120 to 150 peripheral blood samples (43 ophthalmopathy, 75 to 85 hyperthyroidism and approximately 17 progressor patients) is reported in the paper. Overall study results and their limits: In cross-validation, a model built on a 13 V-J signature told ophthalmopathy apart from stable hyperthyroidism with 85% to 90% sensitivity and around 81% specificity, and in testing the same model reached 80%/75%. In validation, the model predicted progression to ophthalmopathy with approximately 70% sensitivity and approximately 72% specificity, a median of 6.5 months before onset. Blood samples also contained most of the expanded thyroid clonotypes (frequency above 0.001), which suggests that blood repertoires may reflect thyroid immune responses. Sample size was not statistically predetermined, and investigators were not blinded to group allocation.

CDR1 and CDR2, per the germline V gene, are SNHLY and FYNNEI. Reading from cysteine to phenylalanine, the CDR3 counts 13 amino acids. Only the CDR3 DNA stays, 39 bases, in frame from base 1. Trimming at the junction amounts to 6 bases on V and 3 bases on J, and the germline ends lie 9 bases apart. In this sample, this clonotype turned up once. The antigen it binds to is not known. Base qualities were left out, and no much larger clone turns up one base away. On its own, one read is weak support. Amplification of TCR beta CDR3 regions was carried out from RNA transcripts. For the first round of RT-PCR on the TCR CDR3, the HTBI primer set was used together with the Qiagen OneStep RT-PCR kit. A second multiplex PCR round built the libraries, followed by size selection and purification. Libraries were sequenced paired-end with 100 bp reads on an Illumina HiSeq2000. Per the authors' processing: SOAPnuke was used to process the raw data, removing reads that contained adapters or uncalled bases, had a mean Phred below 15, or lacked an exact match to the constant primer or identifier. High-quality paired reads were merged using COPE v1.2.5, and each unique nucleotide sequence was defined as a clonotype. Clonotypes were aligned to IMGT TRBV, TRBD and TRBJ reference segments using MiTCR v1.1. The analysis was restricted to V-J combinations with a frequency above 0.0001, which together covered about 99% of the repertoires. A TCS score was defined as the ratio of F50 (clonal expansion) to E x V (chaos), with BLOSUM62-based TCRdist applied between CDR3 peptides within each V-J. Welch's t-statistics and random forest reduced fewer than 550 V-J features to 13, which were used in a naive Bayes classifier (R e1071). Through fastp at Q25 and MiXCR, TCRdb rebuilt clones from the public reads, retaining in-frame beta chains. Rows are combined by CDR3 protein, so each entry shows the most common genes and DNA. The V and J calls and clone size are TCRdb's, not the authors'. This sample has fewer than 500,000 distinct CDR3 sequences in its table, and 13% to 15% of those were observed once. The ten top clones hold about 20% of the sample.

In the ophthalmopathy patients, disease was moderately to severely active, with a Clinical Activity Score of 3 or more, a NOSPECS grade of 4 or more, and a duration of less than 3 months. Any patient with an uncontrolled infection, another autoimmune disease, pregnancy or lactation was excluded. Diagnoses were based on clinical symptoms, serum thyroxine and TRAb, thyroid ultrasound and orbital computed tomography. PBMCs were separated from about 10 ml of fresh peripheral blood using Ficoll-Paque density gradient centrifugation. Trizol reagent was used to extract total RNA, and RNA quality was then checked on an Agilent 2100 Bioanalyzer.

This TCR came from a woman in her thirties with Graves' ophthalmopathy. Input material: blood. The chain employs TRBV2 and TRBJ1-5; the D gene assignment is ambiguous. The CDR3 protein sequence reads: CASRDPTNQPQHF. The sequenced DNA is TGTGCCAGCAGGGACCCGACCAATCAGCCCCAGCATTTT.